This TCR beta chain was sequenced in a study of T cell responses to AZD1222 COVID-19 vaccine. The repertoire was sequenced with immunoSEQ multiplex PCR; TCRdb's copy has only in-frame clones and lacks some. The sample includes about 140,000 clones. Study-wide results and caveats: Spike-specific TCR breadth and depth were elevated following two AZD1222 doses. Donors, mostly white British, included more females; clonal diversity was possibly underestimated. In the spike-specific TCR repertoire, nearly half reportedly target unmutated variant regions.

Germline V gene lookup returns CDR1 LNHDA and CDR2 SQIVND (reference sequence). V gave up 1 base and J gave up 5 bases, with 14 bases separating them. The length of the CDR3 is 15 residues. A remark on this clone: What it recognizes is unknown.

V gene TRBV19 combines with J gene TRBJ2-5; D is perhaps TRBD2 (6 bases). The TCR was taken from an adult in good health. Sequences were obtained from peripheral blood. DNA for the CDR3: TGTGCCAGTAGTATAGGGGACTTCGGACGGGAGACCCAGTACTTC. Translating it yields CASSIGDFGRETQYF.